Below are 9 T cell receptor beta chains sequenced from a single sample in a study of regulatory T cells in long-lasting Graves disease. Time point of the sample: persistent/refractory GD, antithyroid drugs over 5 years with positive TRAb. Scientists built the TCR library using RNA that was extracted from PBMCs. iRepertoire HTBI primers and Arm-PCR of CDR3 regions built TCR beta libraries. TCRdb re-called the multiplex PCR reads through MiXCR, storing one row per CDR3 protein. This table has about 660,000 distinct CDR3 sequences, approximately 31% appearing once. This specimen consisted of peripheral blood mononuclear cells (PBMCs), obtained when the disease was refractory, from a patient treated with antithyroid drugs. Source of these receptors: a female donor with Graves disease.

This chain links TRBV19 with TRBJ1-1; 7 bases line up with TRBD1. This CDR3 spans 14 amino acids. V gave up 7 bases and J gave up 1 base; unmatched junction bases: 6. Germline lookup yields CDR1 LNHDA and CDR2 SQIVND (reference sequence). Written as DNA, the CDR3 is TGTGCCAGTAAACAGGGGTTCGAGAACACTGAAGCTTTCTTT. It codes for CASKQGFENTEAFF. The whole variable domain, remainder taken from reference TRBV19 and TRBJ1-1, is DGGITQSPKYLFRKEGQNVTLSCEQNLNHDAMYWYRQDPGQGLRLIYYSQIVNDFQKGDIAEGYSVSREKKESFPLTVTSAQKNPTAFYLCASKQGFENTEAFFGQGTRLTVV.

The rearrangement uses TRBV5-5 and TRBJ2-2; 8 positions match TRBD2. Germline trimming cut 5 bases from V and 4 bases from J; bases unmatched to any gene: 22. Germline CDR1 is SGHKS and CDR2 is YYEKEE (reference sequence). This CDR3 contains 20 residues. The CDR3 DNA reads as TGTGCCAGCAGTAACCCTGGACTAGCCATCCAGGACGGGGTCACCGGGGAGCTGTTTTTT. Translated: CASSNPGLAIQDGVTGELFF. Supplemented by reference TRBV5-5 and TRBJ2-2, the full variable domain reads DAGVTQSPTHLIKTRGQQVTLRCSPISGHKSVSWYQQVLGQGPQFIFQYYEKEERGRGNFPDRFSARQFPNYSSELNVNALLLGDSALYLCASSNPGLAIQDGVTGELFFGEGSRLTVL.

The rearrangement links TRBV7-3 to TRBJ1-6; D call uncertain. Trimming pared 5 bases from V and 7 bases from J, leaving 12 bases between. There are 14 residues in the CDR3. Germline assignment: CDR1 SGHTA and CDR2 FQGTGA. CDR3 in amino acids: CASSPDARNSPLHF. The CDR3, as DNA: TGTGCCAGCAGCCCGGACGCGCGCAATTCACCCCTCCACTTT.

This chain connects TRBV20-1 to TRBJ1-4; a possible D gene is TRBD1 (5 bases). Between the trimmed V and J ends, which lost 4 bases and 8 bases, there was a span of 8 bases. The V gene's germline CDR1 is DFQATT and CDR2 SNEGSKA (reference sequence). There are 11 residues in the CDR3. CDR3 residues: CSAIRTEKLFF. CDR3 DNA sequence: TGCAGTGCTATTAGGACAGAAAAACTGTTTTTT.

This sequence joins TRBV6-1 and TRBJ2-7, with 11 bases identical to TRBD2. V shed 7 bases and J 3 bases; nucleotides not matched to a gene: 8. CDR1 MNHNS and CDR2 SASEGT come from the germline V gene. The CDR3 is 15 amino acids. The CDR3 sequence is CASIPGTSGYYEQYF. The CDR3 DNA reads TGTGCCAGCATCCCCGGGACTAGCGGATACTACGAGCAGTACTTC.

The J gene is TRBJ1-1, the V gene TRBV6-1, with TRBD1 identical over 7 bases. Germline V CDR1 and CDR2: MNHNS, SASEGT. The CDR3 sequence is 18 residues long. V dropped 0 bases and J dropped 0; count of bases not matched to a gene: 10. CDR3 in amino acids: CASSEARFGQAVNTEAFF. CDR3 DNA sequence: TGTGCCAGCAGTGAAGCGCGATTTGGACAGGCTGTGAACACTGAAGCTTTCTTT.

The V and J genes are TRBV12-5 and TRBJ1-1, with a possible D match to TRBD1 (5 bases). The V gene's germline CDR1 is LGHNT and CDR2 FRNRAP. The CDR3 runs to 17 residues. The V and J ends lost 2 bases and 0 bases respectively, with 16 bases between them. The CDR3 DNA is TGTGCTAGTGGTTTGACTTTAACGGGGGGGATGAACACTGAAGCTTTCTTT. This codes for CASGLTLTGGMNTEAFF.

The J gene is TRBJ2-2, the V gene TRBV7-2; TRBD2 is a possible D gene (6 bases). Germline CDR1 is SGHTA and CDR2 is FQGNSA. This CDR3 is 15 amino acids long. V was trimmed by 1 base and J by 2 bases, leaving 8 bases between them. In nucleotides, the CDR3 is TGTGCCAGCAGCTTAGTTGCGGGAAACACCGGGGAGCTGTTTTTT. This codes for CASSLVAGNTGELFF.

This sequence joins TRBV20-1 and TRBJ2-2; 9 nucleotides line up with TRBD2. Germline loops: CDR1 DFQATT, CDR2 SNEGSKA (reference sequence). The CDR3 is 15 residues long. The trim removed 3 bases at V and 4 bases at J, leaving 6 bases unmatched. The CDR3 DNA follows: TGCAGTGCTAGGGCGGGAGGGCCCTTCACCGGGGAGCTGTTTTTT. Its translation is CSARAGGPFTGELFF.